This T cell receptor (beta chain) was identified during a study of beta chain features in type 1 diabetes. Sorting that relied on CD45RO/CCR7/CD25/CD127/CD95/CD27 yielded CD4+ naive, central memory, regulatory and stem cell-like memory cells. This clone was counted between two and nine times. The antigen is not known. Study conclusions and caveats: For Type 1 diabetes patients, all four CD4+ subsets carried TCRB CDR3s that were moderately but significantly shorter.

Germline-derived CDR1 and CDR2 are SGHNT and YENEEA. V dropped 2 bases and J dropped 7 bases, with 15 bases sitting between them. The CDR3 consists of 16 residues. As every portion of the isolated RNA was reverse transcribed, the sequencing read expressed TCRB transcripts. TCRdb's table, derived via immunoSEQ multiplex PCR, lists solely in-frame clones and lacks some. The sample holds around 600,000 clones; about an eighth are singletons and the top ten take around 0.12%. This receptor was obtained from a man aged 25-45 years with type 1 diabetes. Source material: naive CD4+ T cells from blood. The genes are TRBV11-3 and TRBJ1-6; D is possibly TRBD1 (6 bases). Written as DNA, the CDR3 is TGTGCCAGCAGCTTAAAAGGGGGATGGGAGAATTCACCCCTCCACTTT. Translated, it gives CASSLKGGWENSPLHF.